The source of this T cell receptor beta chain is a study of blood T cells in healthy people across ages. The study's findings and limits: Relative to aged donors, long-lived donors carried more naive CD4+ cells and displayed higher diversity. A strong correlation was found between TCR beta diversity and the percentage of naive T cells. The unsorted PBMCs prevented any conclusive comparison of naive versus antigen-experienced cells. CMV status of donors was unknown, possibly confounding expanded clonotype changes.

Then a second PCR, running about 7 to 11 cycles, was carried out with a sample-barcoded 5' primer and a J-beta primer mix. MiXCR was run by TCRdb on the 5' RACE reads, yielding one entry per CDR3 protein. The data contain around 1.1 million distinct CDR3 sequences, roughly two fifths of them singletons. This clonotype was seen a few times. The antigen remains unidentified. The V gene's germline CDR1 is LGHNA and CDR2 YSLEER. CDR3 length: 17 residues. Trimming left V 0 bases short and J 0 bases short, with 9 bases between. The sequencing input was blood. V gene TRBV4-3 combines with J gene TRBJ1-6, with a weak D call TRBD1 (6 bases). This receptor was identified in a man aged 18 to 29 in good health. CDR3 residues: CASSQDDRSSYNSPLHF. CDR3 coding DNA: TGCGCCAGCAGCCAAGACGACAGGAGCTCCTATAATTCACCCCTCCACTTT.